The 24 T cell receptor beta chains given below trace back to one sample, sequenced in a study of T-cell reconstitution after alpha-beta-depleted transplantation in children. A library of TCRbeta sequences, prepared with unique molecular identifiers, was generated. TCRdb analysed the PCR reads with MiXCR anew, one entry per CDR3 protein. The sample holds 600,000 to 800,000 distinct CDR3 sequences; approximately 14% are singletons and the top ten take 0.79%. Source: PBMCs, taken before TCRalphabeta/CD19-depleted stem cell transplant. These receptors came from a girl aged 2 to 10 with congenital amegakaryocytic thrombocytopenia, due to receive a stem cell transplant.

This chain links TRBV9 with TRBJ2-5, with D perhaps TRBD2 (5 bases). From germline, CDR1 is SGDLS and CDR2 YYNGEE. Trimming stripped 4 bases from V and 5 bases from J, with 18 bases between. This CDR3 is 15 amino acids long. The CDR3 is CASSQGHSALETQYF. CDR3 coding DNA: TGTGCCAGCAGCCAAGGGCATAGCGCGTTGGAGACCCAGTACTTC.

This clonotype was seen more than once but under ten times. This chain uses TRBV5-1 with TRBJ2-1, with D perhaps matching TRBD1 (5 bases). The CDR3 has 17 amino acids. Germline CDR1 and CDR2: SGHRS and YFSETQ. V lost 0 bases and J 0 bases, leaving 13 bases between the germline ends. The CDR3 nucleotides read TGCGCCAGCAGCTTGGTGGTGGGGCGAGGCTCCTACAATGAGCAGTTCTTC. This encodes CASSLVVGRGSYNEQFF. Combining the CDR3 with reference TRBV5-1 and TRBJ2-1 gives the whole variable domain KAGVTQTPRYLIKTRGQQVTLSCSPISGHRSVSWYQQTPGQGLQFLFEYFSETQRNKGNFPGRFSGRQFSNSRSEMNVSTLELGDSALYLCASSLVVGRGSYNEQFFGPGTRLTVL.

This clonotype was detected ten times or more. V usage is TRBV20-1 and J usage is TRBJ2-1; perhaps D is TRBD1 or TRBD2 (5 bases each). This CDR3 contains 14 residues. Trimming shortened V by 1 base and J by 6 bases, and 13 bases separated the two germline ends. Germline V lookup: CDR1 DFQATT, CDR2 SNEGSKA (reference sequence). Here the CDR3 reads CSARATGQSNEQFF. CDR3 nucleotides: TGCAGTGCTAGAGCAACGGGGCAGTCCAATGAGCAGTTCTTC.

Turning to this clonotype: A read error may be the cause here, since a much bigger clone is one base away. The chain links TRBV9 to TRBJ2-2; unclear D gene. The CDR3 runs 15 residues. With 1 base removed from V and 5 bases from J, the gap between germline ends came to 12 bases. Germline CDR1 is SGDLS and CDR2 is YYNGEE. In DNA form, the CDR3 reads TGTGCCAGCAGCGTAACTAATTTAGTGACCGGGGAGCTGTTTTTT. It encodes CASSVTNLVTGELFF.

The V call is TRBV14, the J call TRBJ2-4, with 11 positions matching TRBD1. Germline V gene lookup returns CDR1 SGHDN and CDR2 FVKESK. This CDR3 contains 14 residues. The ends lost 7 bases at V and 5 bases at J; junction bases unmatched: 4. For the CDR3, the DNA is TGTGCCAGCACTGCGGGACAGGGGGAAAACATTCAGTACTTC. Its translation is CASTAGQGENIQYF.

The V gene is TRBV18, the J gene TRBJ1-1; 7 bases align to TRBD1. CDR1 KGHSH and CDR2 LQKENI come from the germline V gene. The CDR3 has 15 amino acids. Trimming removed 3 bases from V and 5 bases from J; junction bases left unmatched: 9. The CDR3 reads CASSPLQGPGTEAFF. As DNA, the CDR3 is TGTGCCAGCTCACCTTTACAGGGGCCGGGGACTGAAGCTTTCTTT.

This clonotype was seen ten or more times. The V and J genes are TRBV12-3 or TRBV12-4 and TRBJ1-6; D ambiguous. V gave up 3 bases and J gave up 0 bases, with 9 bases separating them. This CDR3 contains 16 residues. The CDR3, as DNA: TGTGCCAGCAGTTTGGTGATTGGCTCCTATAATTCACCCCTCCACTTT. Its protein is CASSLVIGSYNSPLHF.

The rearrangement uses TRBV7-9 and TRBJ2-2; a possible D gene is TRBD1 (5 bases). V lost 6 bases and J lost 1, with 9 bases in between. CDR1 and CDR2 from the germline V gene are SEHNR and FQNEAQ (reference sequence). The CDR3 is made up of 14 amino acids. CDR3 region: CASRSGWNTGELFF. The DNA for the CDR3 is TGTGCCAGCAGGTCAGGGTGGAACACCGGGGAGCTGTTTTTT.

The chain employs TRBV19 and TRBJ2-1, with 8 bases matching TRBD1. This CDR3 region has 15 residues. V trimming: 5 bases; J trimming: 5 bases; junction bases outside the gene matches: 8. Germline V gene lookup returns CDR1 LNHDA and CDR2 SQIVND (reference sequence). This chain's CDR3 is CASSYGQGLHNEQFF. The CDR3 coding sequence is TGTGCCAGTAGTTATGGACAGGGCCTGCACAATGAGCAGTTCTTC.

This clonotype was counted many times. The V and J genes are TRBV6-1 and TRBJ2-2; tentative D call: TRBD1 (6 bases). Germline values: CDR1 MNHNS, CDR2 SASEGT. The V end lost 4 bases, the J end lost 2 bases, and 11 bases lay between the germline ends. The length of the CDR3 is 15 residues. CDR3 sequence (DNA): TGTGCCAGCAGTGCCAACAGGGCCAACACCGGGGAGCTGTTTTTT. Protein: CASSANRANTGELFF.

This clonotype was counted many times. The chain is built from TRBV20-1 and TRBJ2-1, with TRBD1 matching over 7 bases. CDR3 size: 15 residues. Germline CDR1 and CDR2: DFQATT and SNEGSKA (reference sequence). With V trimmed by 2 bases and J by 3 bases, 7 bases remained unmatched. This chain's CDR3 is CSARRTGSLYNEQFF. CDR3 DNA sequence: TGCAGTGCTAGACGGACAGGTTCTCTCTACAATGAGCAGTTCTTC.

The chain combines TRBV18 with TRBJ2-5; the D is unclear. Germline lookup yields CDR1 KGHSH and CDR2 LQKENI. Trimming shortened V by 0 bases and J by 5 bases, and 7 bases separated the two germline ends. The CDR3 totals 13 residues. CDR3 sequence: CASSPPVAETQYF. The DNA for the CDR3 is TGTGCCAGCTCACCACCTGTCGCGGAGACCCAGTACTTC. The complete variable domain, with remaining parts taken from reference TRBV18 and TRBJ2-5, reads NAGVMQNPRHLVRRRGQEARLRCSPMKGHSHVYWYRQLPEEGLKFMVYLQKENIIDESGMPKERFSAEFPKEGPSILRIQQVVRGDSAAYFCASSPPVAETQYFGPGTRLLVL.

The CDR3 nucleotides are TGTGCCAGCAGCCCATCGGGACAGCTCTACGAGCAGTACTTC. It encodes CASSPSGQLYEQYF. This sequence joins TRBV12-3 or TRBV12-4 and TRBJ2-7, with TRBD1 identical over 7 bases. The V and J ends lost 6 bases and 3 bases, in that order; junction bases with no gene match: 8. The CDR3 is made up of 14 amino acids.

V usage is TRBV12-3 or TRBV12-4 and J usage is TRBJ2-1, with D possibly matching TRBD1 (6 bases). The CDR3 extends over 17 amino acids. The ends were cut back, 8 bases at V and 3 bases at J, with 23 bases in the middle. DNA for the CDR3: TGTGCCAGCCGAGCAAAGGGGGATCCGTGGGTCTACAATGAGCAGTTCTTC. Its protein product is CASRAKGDPWVYNEQFF.

In its sample, this clonotype was seen many times. V usage is TRBV12-3 or TRBV12-4 and J usage is TRBJ1-5; D is ambiguous. This CDR3 is 14 amino acids long. V was clipped by 4 bases and J by 9 bases, with 16 bases between them. CDR3 coding DNA: TGTGCCAGCAGTTCCCTCGGTCCCGGTGGGCCCCAGCATTTT. Translating gives CASSSLGPGGPQHF.

The table lists this clonotype with many counts. This chain uses TRBV20-1 with TRBJ2-1, with 8 bases aligning to TRBD2. The trim removed 4 bases at V and 4 bases at J, leaving 12 bases unmatched. The CDR3 length is 16 residues. Germline V gives CDR1 DFQATT, CDR2 SNEGSKA (reference sequence). CDR3 loop: CSAIGGAGARYNEQFF. In DNA, the CDR3 is TGCAGTGCTATCGGGGGAGCGGGAGCCCGATACAATGAGCAGTTCTTC.

This clonotype has at least ten counts. This rearrangement joins TRBV25-1 to TRBJ1-1; no definite D call. The CDR3 runs to 12 residues. Between the trimmed V and J ends, which lost 2 bases and 6 bases, there was a span of 7 bases. The V gene's germline CDR1 is MGHDK and CDR2 SYGVNS. CDR3 coding DNA: TGTGCCAGCAGTGAACAACCCTCTGAAGCTTTCTTT. The encoded protein is CASSEQPSEAFF.

This clonotype was detected many times. The chain combines TRBV28 with TRBJ1-5, with D possibly being TRBD1 (6 bases). The CDR3 loop spans 13 amino acids. CDR1 and CDR2 (germline): MDHEN, SYDVKM. With 5 bases removed from V and 5 bases from J, the gap between germline ends came to 10 bases. CDR3: CASSPGVDQPQHF. The CDR3 nucleotides read TGTGCCAGCAGTCCAGGGGTAGATCAGCCCCAGCATTTT.

This clonotype was observed many times. This rearrangement joins TRBV12-3 or TRBV12-4 to TRBJ2-2; D may be TRBD2 (6 bases). This CDR3 region has 13 residues. Trimming left V 6 bases short and J 7 bases short, with 12 bases between. CDR3 DNA: TGTGCCAGCAGCCCGGGGGAGGACGGGGAGCTGTTTTTT. Residues: CASSPGEDGELFF.

This clonotype came up many times. CDR3 in DNA: TGTGCCAGCAGCCAAGGTAACGCTGAAGCTTTCTTT. It specifies CASSQGNAEAFF. V is TRBV3-1 and J is TRBJ1-1; no firm D call. CDR1 is LGHDT and CDR2 is YNNKEL in the germline V gene (reference sequence). Trimming removed 1 base at V and 6 bases at J, with 6 bases between. This CDR3 region has 12 residues.

In the case of this clonotype: A read error may explain this, as a much larger clone is one base away. Here the CDR3 reads CSVALFGSETHYF. The DNA for the CDR3 is TGCAGCGTTGCTTTATTCGGGTCGGAGACCCACTACTTC. The chain carries TRBV29-1 and TRBJ2-5, with D hard to call. The CDR3 has 13 residues. Per germline, CDR1 SQVTM and CDR2 ANQGSEA. The entire variable domain, with the rest obtained from reference TRBV29-1 and TRBJ2-5, is as follows: SAVISQKPSRDICQRGTSLTIQCQVDSQVTMMFWYRQQPGQSLTLIATANQGSEATYESGFVIDKFPISRPNLTFSTLTVSNMSPEDSSIYLCSVALFGSETHYFGPGTRLLVL.

This clonotype was seen only a few times. The chain uses TRBV30 and TRBJ1-6, with D possibly TRBD1 on 6 matching bases. The CDR3 is 16 residues long. The V end was cut by 0 bases, the J end by 8 bases, with 17 bases between. Germline V lookup: CDR1 GTSNPN, CDR2 SVGIG (reference sequence). In DNA form, the CDR3 reads TGTGCCTGGAGTGTACGGTTCGGACAGAGCGATTCACCCCTCCACTTT. Its protein is CAWSVRFGQSDSPLHF.

This clonotype was found many times. This rearrangement joins TRBV20-1 to TRBJ2-3, with 7 bases lining up with TRBD1. The length of the CDR3 is 12 residues. V lost 7 bases, J lost 5 bases, and 6 bases stayed unmatched. CDR1 is DFQATT and CDR2 is SNEGSKA in the germline V gene (reference sequence). Here the CDR3 reads CSGRTGGDTQYF. DNA for the CDR3: TGCAGTGGGAGGACAGGAGGAGATACGCAGTATTTT.

This clonotype has ten or more counts. For the CDR3, the DNA is TGCGCCAGCAGCTTGCATCAGGGGGCGAGCTATGGCTACACCTTC. Translated: CASSLHQGASYGYTF. The chain links TRBV5-1 to TRBJ1-2; 8 positions agree with TRBD1. CDR1 is SGHRS and CDR2 is YFSETQ in the germline V gene. After removal of 1 base from V and 4 bases from J, the junction contained 6 bases not matched to a gene. The CDR3 totals 15 residues. Full variable domain (rest looked up from reference TRBV5-1 and TRBJ1-2): KAGVTQTPRYLIKTRGQQVTLSCSPISGHRSVSWYQQTPGQGLQFLFEYFSETQRNKGNFPGRFSGRQFSNSRSEMNVSTLELGDSALYLCASSLHQGASYGYTFGSGTRLTVV.